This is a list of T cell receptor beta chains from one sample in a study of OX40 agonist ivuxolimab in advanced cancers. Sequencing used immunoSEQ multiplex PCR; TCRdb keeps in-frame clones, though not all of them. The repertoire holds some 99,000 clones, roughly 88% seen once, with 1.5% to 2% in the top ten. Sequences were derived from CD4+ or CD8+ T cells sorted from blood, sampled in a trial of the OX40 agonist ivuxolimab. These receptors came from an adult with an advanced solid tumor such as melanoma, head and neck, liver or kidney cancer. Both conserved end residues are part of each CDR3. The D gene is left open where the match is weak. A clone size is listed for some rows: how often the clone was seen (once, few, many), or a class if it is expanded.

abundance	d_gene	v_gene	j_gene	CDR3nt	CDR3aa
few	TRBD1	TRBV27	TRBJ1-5	TGTGCCAGCGGACAGGGGGACAATCAGCCCCAGCATTTT	CASGQGDNQPQHF
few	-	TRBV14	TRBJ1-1	TGTGCCAGCAGCCATCCGGTGAACTTGAACACTGAAGCTTTCTTT	CASSHPVNLNTEAFF
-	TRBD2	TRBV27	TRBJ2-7	TGTGCCAGCAGTCATGCACTGCGGGAGGGCCGTAACGAGCAGTACTTC	CASSHALREGRNEQYF
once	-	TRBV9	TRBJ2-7	TGTGCCAGCAGCCCCCGTGGGGAGGTCTCCTACGAGCAGTACTTC	CASSPRGEVSYEQYF
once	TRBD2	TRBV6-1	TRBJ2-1	TGTTCAGTCCTCGGGGGGAGCTCCTACAATGAGCAGTTCTTC	CSVLGGSSYNEQFF
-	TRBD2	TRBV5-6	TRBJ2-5	TGTGCCAGCAGGTTTACGGGAGGGCCCAGAGAGACCCAGTACTTC	CASRFTGGPRETQYF
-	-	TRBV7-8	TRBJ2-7	TGTGCCAGCAGCTCGACTAGCTCCTACGAGCAGTACTTC	CASSSTSSYEQYF
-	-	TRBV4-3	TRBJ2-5	TGCGCCAGCAGCCAAGATCGGGGAGGTGAGACCCAGTACTTC	CASSQDRGGETQYF
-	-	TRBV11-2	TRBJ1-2	TGTGCCAGCAGCTTAGACAGGGTGGACTATGGCTACACCTTC	CASSLDRVDYGYTF
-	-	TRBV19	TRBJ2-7	TGTGCCAGTAAAGCAGGAAACTCCTACGAGCAGTACTTC	CASKAGNSYEQYF
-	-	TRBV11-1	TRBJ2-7	TGTGCCAGCAGCTTAAATACAATCGGGCTGGAGCAGTACTTC	CASSLNTIGLEQYF
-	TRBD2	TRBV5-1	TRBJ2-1	TGCGCCAGCAGCGGCGGACTAGCGGCTATCTTC	CASSGGLAAIF
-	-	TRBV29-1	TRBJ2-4	TGCAGCCCTTGTAGCGCCAAAAACATTCAGTACTTC	CSPCSAKNIQYF